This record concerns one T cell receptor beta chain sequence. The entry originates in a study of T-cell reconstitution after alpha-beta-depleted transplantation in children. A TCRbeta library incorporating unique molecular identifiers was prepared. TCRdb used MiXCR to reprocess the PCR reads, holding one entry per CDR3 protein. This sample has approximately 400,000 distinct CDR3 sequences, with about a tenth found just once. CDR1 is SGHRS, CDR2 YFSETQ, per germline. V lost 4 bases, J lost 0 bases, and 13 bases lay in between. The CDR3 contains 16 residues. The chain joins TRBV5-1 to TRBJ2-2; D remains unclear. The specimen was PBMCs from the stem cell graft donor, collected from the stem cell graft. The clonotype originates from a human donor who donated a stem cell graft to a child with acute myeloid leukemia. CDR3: CASSQDLPANTGELFF. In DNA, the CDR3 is TGCGCCAGCAGCCAGGACCTACCGGCGAACACCGGGGAGCTGTTTTTT.